The T cell receptor beta chain under discussion was sequenced for a study of blood T cell repertoires in COVID-19. Looking at the study overall: From T cells, B-cell-depleted T cells, or PBMCs came the material, which was cDNA or gDNA.

Clones were sequenced by immunoSEQ multiplex PCR, and TCRdb holds only the in-frame ones, with some missing. This sample has about 70,000 clones, with approximately 93% found just once. Specimen: peripheral blood. The TCR sequence derives from a man in his fifties or sixties with COVID-19, enrolled during active disease.

CDR3 residues: CASTQGGNQPQHF. As DNA, the CDR3 is TGTGCCAGCACTCAAGGGGGCAATCAGCCCCAGCATTTT. The genes are TRBV6-5 and TRBJ1-5; TRBD1 is a possible D gene (5 bases). The germline V and J ends were trimmed by 7 bases and 2 bases, with 9 bases remaining between them. Germline V gene sequence: CDR1 MNHEY, CDR2 SVGAGI. The CDR3 contains 13 residues.